This T cell receptor (beta chain) is from a study of cytomegalovirus exposure and HLA in healthy donors. Study conclusions and caveats: As immune exposure information, only CMV serostatus was available. Cytomegalovirus-associated status was assigned to more than 150 TCR beta chains. Later analysis showed TCR association rates varying by HLA locus, highest for DRB1 and lowest for HLA-C.

Looked up from germline, CDR1 is SNHLY and CDR2 is FYNNEI. The CDR3 loop spans 16 amino acids. To note about this clone: The antigen is undetermined. The germline gene is not matched at one end of the junction; a read error may be the cause.

Researchers ran the PCR with 60 Vbeta and 13 Jbeta primers. Repertoires were generated with immunoSEQ multiplex PCR, while TCRdb's copy carries only in-frame clones and drops some. The sample lists 150,000 to 200,000 clones, about 75% occurring once. The TCR originated in a female donor in good health and CMV-seronegative. This sequence joins TRBV2 and TRBJ2-4; 9 bases line up with TRBD1. Sequencing was performed on PBMCs. The CDR3 coding sequence is TGTGCCAGCAGGGAAGGACAGGGGTTAGCCAAAAACATTCAGTACTTC. Encoded protein: CASREGQGLAKNIQYF.